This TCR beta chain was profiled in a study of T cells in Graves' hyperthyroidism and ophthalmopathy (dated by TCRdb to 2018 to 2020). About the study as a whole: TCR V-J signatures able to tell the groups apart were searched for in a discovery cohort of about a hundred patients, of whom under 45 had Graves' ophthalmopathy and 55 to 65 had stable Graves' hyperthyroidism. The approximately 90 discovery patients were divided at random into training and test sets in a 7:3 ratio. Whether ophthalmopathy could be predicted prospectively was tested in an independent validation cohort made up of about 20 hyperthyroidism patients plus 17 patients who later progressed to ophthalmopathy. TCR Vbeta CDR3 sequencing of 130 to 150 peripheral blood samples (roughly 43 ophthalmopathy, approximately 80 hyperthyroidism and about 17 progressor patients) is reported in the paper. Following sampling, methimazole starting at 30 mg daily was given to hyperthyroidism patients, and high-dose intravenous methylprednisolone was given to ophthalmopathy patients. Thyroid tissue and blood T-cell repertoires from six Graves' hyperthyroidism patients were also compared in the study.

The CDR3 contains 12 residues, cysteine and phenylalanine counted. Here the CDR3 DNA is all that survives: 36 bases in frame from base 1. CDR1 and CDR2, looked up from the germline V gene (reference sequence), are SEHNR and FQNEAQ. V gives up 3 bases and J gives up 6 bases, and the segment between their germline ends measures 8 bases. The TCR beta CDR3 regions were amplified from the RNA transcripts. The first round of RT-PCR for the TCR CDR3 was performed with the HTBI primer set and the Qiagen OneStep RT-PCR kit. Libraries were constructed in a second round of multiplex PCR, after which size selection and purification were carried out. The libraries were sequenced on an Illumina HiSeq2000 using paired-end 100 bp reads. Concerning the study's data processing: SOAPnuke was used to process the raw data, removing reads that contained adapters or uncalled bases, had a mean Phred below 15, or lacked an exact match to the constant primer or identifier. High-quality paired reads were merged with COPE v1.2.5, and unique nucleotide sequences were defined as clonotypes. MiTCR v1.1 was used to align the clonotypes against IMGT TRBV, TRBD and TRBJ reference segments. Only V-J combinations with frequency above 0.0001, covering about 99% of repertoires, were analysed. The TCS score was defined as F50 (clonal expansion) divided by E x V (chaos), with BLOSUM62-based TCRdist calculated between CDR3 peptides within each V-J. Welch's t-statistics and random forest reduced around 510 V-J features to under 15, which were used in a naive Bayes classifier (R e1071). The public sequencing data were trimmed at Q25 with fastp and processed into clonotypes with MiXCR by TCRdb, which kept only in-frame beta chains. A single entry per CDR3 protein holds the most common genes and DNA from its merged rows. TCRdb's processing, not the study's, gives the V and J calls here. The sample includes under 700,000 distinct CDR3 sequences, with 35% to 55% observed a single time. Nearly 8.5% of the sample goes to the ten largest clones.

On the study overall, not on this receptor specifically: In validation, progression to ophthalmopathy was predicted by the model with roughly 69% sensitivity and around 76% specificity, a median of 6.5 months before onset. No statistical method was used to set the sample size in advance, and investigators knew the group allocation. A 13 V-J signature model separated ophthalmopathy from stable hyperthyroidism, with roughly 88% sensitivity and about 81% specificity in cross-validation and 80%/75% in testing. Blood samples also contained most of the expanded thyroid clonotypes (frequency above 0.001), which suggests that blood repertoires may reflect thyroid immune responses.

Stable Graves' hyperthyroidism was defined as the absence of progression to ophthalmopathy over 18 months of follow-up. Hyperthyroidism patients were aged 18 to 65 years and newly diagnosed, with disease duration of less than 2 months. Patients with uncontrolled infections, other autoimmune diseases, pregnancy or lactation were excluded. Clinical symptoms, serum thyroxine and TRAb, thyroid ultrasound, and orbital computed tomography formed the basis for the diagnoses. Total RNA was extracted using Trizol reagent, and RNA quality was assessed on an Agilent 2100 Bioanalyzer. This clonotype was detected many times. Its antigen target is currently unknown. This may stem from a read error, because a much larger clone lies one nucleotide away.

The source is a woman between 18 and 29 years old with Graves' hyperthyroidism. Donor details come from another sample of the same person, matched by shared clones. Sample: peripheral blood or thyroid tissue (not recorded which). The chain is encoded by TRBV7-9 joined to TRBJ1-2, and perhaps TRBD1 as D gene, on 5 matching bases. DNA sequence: TGTGCCAGCAGCTTCGGGGGGGATGGCTACACCTTC. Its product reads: CASSFGGDGYTF. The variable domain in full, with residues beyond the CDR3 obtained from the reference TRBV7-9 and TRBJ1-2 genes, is DTGVSQNPRHKITKRGQNVTFRCDPISEHNRLYWYRQTLGQGPEFLTYFQNEAQLEKSRLLSDRFSAERPKGSFSTLEIQRTEQGDSAMYLCASSFGGDGYTFGSGTRLTVV.